This note documents a single T cell receptor (beta chain) sequence. The clone's antigen remains unknown. Base-call qualities are not available, and no considerably larger clone is one nucleotide away. TCRbeta CDR3 regions were amplified from genomic DNA by means of the immunoSEQ Assay, a bias-controlled multiplex PCR. On the authors' methods: Within the assay, amplification of reference gene primers was used to estimate how many nucleated cells each sample contained. To quantify the absolute abundance of each unique TCRbeta CDR3 rearrangement, sequence reads were collapsed and filtered. Productive Simpson clonality was computed per sample as the square root of Simpson's diversity index over productive rearrangements. The clones in this table, taken by TCRdb from immuneACCESS, are in-frame only. Not every clone is retained; where verified, under half of the shortfall comes from an unresolved V gene, and the cause of the rest is unknown. V and J calls and clone size are those listed in that table; D and trimming were worked out from the DNA. The sample profile shows under 400,000 clones; about nine tenths of them were found once. 3% to 4.5% of the sample is held by the ten biggest clonotypes.

CDR1 and CDR2 are read off the germline V gene as KGHSH and LQKENI. The V and J ends are trimmed by 2 bases and 7 bases, leaving 12 bases between them. There are 14 amino acids in the CDR3, from cysteine to phenylalanine inclusive. Only the CDR3 part of the read is kept: 42 bases, read in frame from the first base. One collaborating source in Seattle enrolled patients while the patients were actively infected and followed the patients over time throughout the course of disease. Collaborating institutions collected whole blood in K2EDTA tubes following their own protocols. For TCRbeta analysis, collaborator samples were shipped as frozen whole blood, as isolated PBMCs, or as DNA extracted from either sample type. This record belongs to a study of blood T cell repertoires in COVID-19 (dated by TCRdb to the early 2020s). For the study in its entirety: The collaborator samples originated in the United States, Italy and Spain and spanned the acute and convalescent phases of COVID-19. Where available, HLA class I and class II types were taken from metadata supplied by the sample provider and were not determined by assay-based typing. The repertoires were released in a freely available public database meant as a resource for research on the immune response to SARS-CoV-2. Sample metadata almost always included a de-identified subject ID, COVID-19 status, age in years and sex. Deeply sampled blood TCRbeta repertoires from subjects exposed to, actively infected with, or recovered from COVID-19 were included in the dataset. Samples were obtained from the ongoing ImmuneRACE study (first 160 participants) and from about 1,300 subjects provided by 6 global collaborators. The prospective study material was composed of cDNA or gDNA derived from T cells, B-cell-depleted T cells, or PBMCs.

The paper as a whole reports these results and caveats: Clinical and demographic metadata were provided uncurated, with the amount varying by source and participant.

The chain uses TRBV18 and TRBJ1-5, with the D gene not clear enough to name. The TCR originated in a woman aged 60-75 years with COVID-19, enrolled during active disease. The specimen sequenced was peripheral blood. The DNA reads as follows: TGTGCCAGCTCACCATCCCCGGTAAACCAGCCCCAGCATTTT. This is translated as CASSPSPVNQPQHF.